Below, one T cell receptor beta chain is given with its context. Its antigen is undetermined. This sample was included in a study of blood T cells in healthy people across ages. Findings and limits, study-wide: Diversity was higher, and naive CD4+ cells more numerous, in long-lived donors than in aged donors.

PCR was performed a second time for about 7 to 12 cycles using a sample-barcoded 5' primer and a J-beta primer mix. A minimum of 2.5 million CDR3-containing paired-end reads was obtained for each sample. TCRdb itself ran the 5' RACE reads through MiXCR, one entry per CDR3 protein. The sample holds hundreds of thousands of distinct CDR3 sequences; roughly 49% are singletons and the top ten take around a third. The germline CDR1 and CDR2 sequences are SGHVS and FNYEAQ. This CDR3 region has 16 residues. Sequencing was carried out using blood. The origin of this receptor is a woman aged 55-69 years in good health. The chain carries TRBV7-6 and TRBJ2-4, with 9 bases matching TRBD2. The J call may be incorrect, as the DNA end agrees better with TRBJ2-7. This CDR3 reads CASSLDVSGSVNEQYF. CDR3 nucleotide sequence: TGTGCCAGCAGCTTAGATGTTAGCGGGAGCGTCAACGAGCAGTACTTC.